This TCR beta chain was observed in a study of blood T cell repertoires in COVID-19. Overall study: Collection of acute and convalescent COVID-19 samples took place in the United States, Italy and Spain. Sources were T cells, B-cell-depleted T cells, or PBMCs; the material itself was cDNA or gDNA.

This CDR3 is 15 amino acids long. Trimming took off 1 base at V and 0 bases at J, with 8 bases between the two ends. Germline V CDR1 and CDR2: MGHRA, YSYEKL. In the study's own analysis: How many nucleated cells were present was estimated from reference gene primer amplification. Sequencing used immunoSEQ multiplex PCR; TCRdb keeps in-frame clones, though not all of them. The V and J calls and clone size come from that table; D and trimming were worked out from the DNA. The sample consists of about 34,000 clones, roughly 91% of them appearing once. The sequence was collected from a man aged 70-80 years with active COVID-19. The sequencing sample was made of peripheral blood. The chain has TRBV4-1 and TRBJ2-3, with a weak D call TRBD2 (6 bases). The CDR3 spells CASSQVGLSTDTQYF. The DNA for the CDR3 is TGCGCCAGCAGCCAAGTCGGACTAAGCACAGATACGCAGTATTTT.